The clone carrying this T cell receptor beta chain has only a few counts. Its antigen is unidentified. With 2 bases removed from V and 0 bases from J, the gap between germline ends came to 13 bases. Germline V lookup: CDR1 MNHEY, CDR2 SVGAGI. This CDR3 comprises 16 residues. This entry belongs to a study of human T cells and chemical hapten exposure. The time point denotes: patch test 1, 2 weeks after DPC sensitization. Treatment denoted: therapeutic diphenylcyclopropenone sensitization with weekly scalp DPC. What the library attached to individual cDNA molecules were unique molecular identifiers. In the source study's methods: Between roughly 20,000 and 700,000 TCRs appeared in each sample, and the median stood at 95,638. MiXCR was run by TCRdb on the RACE reads, yielding one entry per CDR3 protein. TCRdb's processing, not the study's, gives the V and J calls here. Counted here are about 340,000 distinct CDR3 sequences, roughly 6.9% occurring once; the ten biggest clones make up roughly 8%.

General study findings and limits: It should be noted that donors had alopecia, so their immune response may differ from healthy people's. In comparison with controls, expanded TCRs gave rise to a significantly larger number of large CDR3 similarity clusters.

This material consisted of whole blood, taken in connection with sensitization to the hapten diphenylcyclopropenone (DPC). The sequence was collected from a woman between 18 and 29 years old with alopecia areata. Some clones in this sample may be carry-over from other donors' samples. V and J are TRBV6-5 and TRBJ1-1; D is ambiguous. The CDR3 spells CASSYTRSTMNTEAFF. CDR3 nucleotide sequence: TGTGCCAGCAGTTACACGAGGAGCACTATGAACACTGAAGCTTTCTTT.